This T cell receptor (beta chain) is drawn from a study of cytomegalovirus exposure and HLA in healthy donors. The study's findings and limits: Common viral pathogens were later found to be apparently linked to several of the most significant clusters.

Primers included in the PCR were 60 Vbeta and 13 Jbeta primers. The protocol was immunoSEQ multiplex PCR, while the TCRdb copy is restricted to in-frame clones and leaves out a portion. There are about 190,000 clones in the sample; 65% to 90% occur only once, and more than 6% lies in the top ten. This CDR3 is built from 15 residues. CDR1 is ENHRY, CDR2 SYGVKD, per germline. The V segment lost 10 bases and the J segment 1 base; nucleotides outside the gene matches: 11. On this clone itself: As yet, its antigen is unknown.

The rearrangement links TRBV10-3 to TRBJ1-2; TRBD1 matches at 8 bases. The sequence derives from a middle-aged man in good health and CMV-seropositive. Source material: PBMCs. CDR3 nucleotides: TGTGCCAGCAGAGGACAGGGCGAAAATAACTATGGCTACACCTTC. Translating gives CASRGQGENNYGYTF.